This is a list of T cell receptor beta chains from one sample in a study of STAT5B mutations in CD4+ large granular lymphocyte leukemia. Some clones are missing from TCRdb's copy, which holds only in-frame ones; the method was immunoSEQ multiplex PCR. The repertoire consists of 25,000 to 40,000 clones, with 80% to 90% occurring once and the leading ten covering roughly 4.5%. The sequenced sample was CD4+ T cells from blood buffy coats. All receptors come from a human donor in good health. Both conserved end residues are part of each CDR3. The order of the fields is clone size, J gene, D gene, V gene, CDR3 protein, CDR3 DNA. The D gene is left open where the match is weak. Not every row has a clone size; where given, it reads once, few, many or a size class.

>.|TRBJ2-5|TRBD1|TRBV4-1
CASSPRQGHGGETQYF
TGCGCCAGCAGCCCCCGACAGGGTCATGGAGGAGAGACCCAGTACTTC
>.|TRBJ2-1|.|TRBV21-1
CASSTGTSGSQGEQFF
TGTGCCAGCAGCACTGGGACTAGCGGGAGTCAGGGTGAGCAGTTCTTC
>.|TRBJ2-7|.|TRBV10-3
CAITGEGLGEQYF
TGTGCCATCACAGGGGAGGGCCTTGGCGAGCAGTACTTC
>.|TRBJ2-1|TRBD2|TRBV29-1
CSVEGLSKREGAYNEQFF
TGCAGCGTTGAGGGTCTCTCAAAGCGGGAGGGCGCCTACAATGAGCAGTTCTTC
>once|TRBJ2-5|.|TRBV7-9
CASSLELRPRETQYF
TGTGCCAGCAGCTTAGAACTAAGGCCCAGGGAGACCCAGTACTTC
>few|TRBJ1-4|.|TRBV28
CASRQATNEKLFF
TGTGCCAGCAGGCAGGCAACTAATGAAAAACTGTTTTTT
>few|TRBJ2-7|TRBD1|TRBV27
CASSYGQGASSYEQYF
TGTGCCAGCAGCTATGGACAGGGCGCCTCCTCCTACGAGCAGTACTTC
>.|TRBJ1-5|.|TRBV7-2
CASSLSVNQPQHF
TGTGCCAGCAGCTTATCGGTGAATCAGCCCCAGCATTTT
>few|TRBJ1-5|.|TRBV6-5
CASRGMMGNQPQHF
TGTGCCAGTAGGGGGATGATGGGCAATCAGCCCCAGCATTTT
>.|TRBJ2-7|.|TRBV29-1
CSVVPSSVGGEQYF
TGCAGCGTTGTACCCAGTTCTGTGGGAGGAGAGCAGTACTTC
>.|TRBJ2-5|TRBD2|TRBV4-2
CASSQVAGPRETQYF
TGTGCCAGCAGCCAAGTAGCGGGGCCCCGTGAGACCCAGTACTTC
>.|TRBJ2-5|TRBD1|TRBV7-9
CASSLSGQGGQETQYF
TGTGCCAGCAGCTTATCGGGACAGGGTGGCCAAGAGACCCAGTACTTC
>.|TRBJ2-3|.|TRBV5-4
CASSLAGRSTDTQYF
TGTGCCAGCAGCTTAGCGGGCAGGAGTACAGATACGCAGTATTTT
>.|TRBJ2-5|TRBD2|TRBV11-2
CASSLGPLAGEQETQYF
TGTGCCAGCAGCTTAGGGCCACTAGCGGGAGAGCAAGAGACCCAGTACTTC
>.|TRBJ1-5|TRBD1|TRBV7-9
CASSLWTGGNQPQHF
TGTGCCAGCAGCTTATGGACAGGGGGCAATCAGCCCCAGCATTTT
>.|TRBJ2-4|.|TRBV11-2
CASSLDLGGGLIAKNIQYF
TGTGCCAGCAGCTTAGATCTTGGAGGGGGACTGATAGCCAAAAACATTCAGTACTTC
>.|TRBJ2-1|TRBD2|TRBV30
CAWSTTSGYNEQFF
TGTGCCTGGAGTACGACTAGCGGATACAATGAGCAGTTCTTC
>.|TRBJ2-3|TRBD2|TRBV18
CASSQSSGRLTDTQYF
TGTGCCAGCTCACAATCTAGCGGGAGGCTCACAGATACGCAGTATTTT
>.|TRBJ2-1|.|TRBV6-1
CASSEYMGQGGGRKFF
TGTGCCAGCAGTGAATATATGGGACAGGGTGGCGGGAGGAAGTTCTTC
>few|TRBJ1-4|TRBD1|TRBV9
CASSQGFNEKLFF
TGTGCCAGTTCACAGGGGTTTAATGAAAAACTGTTTTTT
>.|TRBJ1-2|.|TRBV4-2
CASSQDFRGPSNYGYTF
TGTGCCAGCAGCCAAGATTTCCGGGGCCCCTCTAACTATGGCTACACCTTC
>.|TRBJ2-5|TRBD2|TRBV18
CASSPSGREQETQYF
TGTGCCAGCTCACCCAGCGGGAGGGAACAAGAGACCCAGTACTTC